Shown below are 19 T cell receptor beta chains from a single sample sequenced in a study of T cells in Graves' hyperthyroidism and ophthalmopathy. TCR beta CDR3 sequences were amplified from RNA transcripts. First-round RT-PCR targeting the TCR CDR3 was performed with the HTBI primer set. TCRdb reprocessed the multiplex PCR reads with MiXCR, giving one entry per CDR3 protein. The repertoire has 700,000 to 850,000 distinct CDR3 sequences, under 45% of them found once; the top ten carry around 30%. Sequencing was carried out using blood. Receptors originate from a woman aged 40 to 50 with Graves' hyperthyroidism.

This clonotype was seen many times. The junction and the germline gene differ at one end; a read error may be behind it. The chain links TRBV19 to TRBJ1-5; D call uncertain. Germline loops: CDR1 LNHDA, CDR2 SQIVND (reference sequence). The CDR3 runs to 11 residues. CDR3 DNA: TGTGCCAGTAGTATAGGGCTTCAACGGGATTTT. This gives the protein CASSIGLQRDF.

The genes are TRBV4-3 and TRBJ1-4; possibly TRBD1 for D (6 bases). CDR3 size: 17 residues. Germline loops: CDR1 LGHNA, CDR2 YSLEER. V was shortened by 2 bases and J by 8 bases, with 21 bases between the two germline ends. CDR3 loop: CASSQSQGGIFREKLFF. The CDR3 nucleotides read TGCGCCAGCAGCCAATCTCAAGGGGGGATATTTAGGGAAAAACTGTTTTTT.

J is TRBJ1-1 and V is TRBV12-3 or TRBV12-4, with D tentatively TRBD1 (5 bases). This CDR3 spans 17 amino acids. V was trimmed by 2 bases and J by 0 bases, leaving 16 bases between them. CDR3 amino acids: CASSLNWAGGMNTEAFF. In nucleotides, the CDR3 is TGTGCCAGCAGTTTAAACTGGGCGGGGGGTATGAACACTGAAGCTTTCTTT.

J is TRBJ2-7 and V is TRBV12-3 or TRBV12-4; TRBD2 matches at 10 bases. V shed 6 bases, J shed 6 bases, and the junction held 8 bases outside the gene matches. This CDR3 has 14 amino acids. The CDR3, as DNA: TGTGCCAGCAGGCTACTAGCGGGAAGTTTCGAGCAGTACTTC. Translated, it gives CASRLLAGSFEQYF.

This clonotype occurred many times. The V gene is TRBV6-5, the J gene TRBJ1-5, with D hard to call. V was clipped by 0 bases and J by 7 bases, with 7 bases between them. The CDR3 extends over 13 amino acids. In germline, CDR1 is MNHEY, CDR2 SVGAGI. The CDR3 loop is CASSYSPQQPQHF. The DNA of the CDR3 is TGTGCCAGCAGTTACTCGCCTCAGCAGCCCCAGCATTTT.

This clonotype was counted a few times. The chain carries TRBV27 and TRBJ1-1; D call uncertain. CDR1 and CDR2 (germline): MNHEY, SMNVEV (reference sequence). This CDR3 region has 12 residues. The V and J ends lost 6 bases and 8 bases respectively, with 13 bases between them. CDR3 nucleotides: TGTGCCAGCAGGACTCGGATCGAAGAAGCTTTCTTT. This encodes CASRTRIEEAFF.

This clonotype was seen only a few times. The chain links TRBV5-1 to TRBJ1-5; D gene ambiguous. V dropped 0 bases and J dropped 6 bases, with 16 bases sitting between them. This CDR3 is 16 amino acids long. Germline V gene data show CDR1 as SGHRS and CDR2 as YFSETQ. The CDR3 region has the DNA TGCGCCAGCAGCTTGGAGCCGGGGAAGTTGGGTCAGCCCCAGCATTTT. It encodes CASSLEPGKLGQPQHF.

This chain uses TRBV7-9 with TRBJ2-1; 11 nucleotides agree with TRBD2. The CDR3 has 14 amino acids. Germline V lookup: CDR1 SEHNR, CDR2 FQNEAQ (reference sequence). Unmatched junction bases numbered 8, after V lost 6 bases and J lost 10 bases. The CDR3 sequence: CASSPSGRPQEQFF. The CDR3 bases are TGTGCCAGCAGTCCTAGCGGGAGGCCCCAGGAGCAGTTCTTC.

The rearrangement links TRBV12-5 to TRBJ2-2, with 11 bases lining up with TRBD1. Trimming removed 7 bases from V and 5 bases from J; junction bases left unmatched: 6. Germline V gene lookup returns CDR1 LGHNT and CDR2 FRNRAP. CDR3 size: 15 residues. The CDR3: CASATDRGLTGELFF. CDR3 DNA: TGTGCTAGTGCCACGGACAGGGGGCTTACCGGGGAGCTGTTTTTT.

The genes are TRBV7-2 and TRBJ2-1, with TRBD2 matching over 12 bases. This CDR3 has 15 amino acids. V shed 5 bases, J shed 7 bases, and the junction held 6 bases outside the gene matches. Germline V gives CDR1 SGHTA, CDR2 FQGNSA. CDR3 bases: TGTGCCAGCAGCCCGACTAGCGGGAGACGGAATGAGCAGTTCTTC. Amino acid sequence: CASSPTSGRRNEQFF.

The rearrangement uses TRBV20-1 and TRBJ2-7, with 8 bases fitting TRBD2. Per germline, CDR1 DFQATT and CDR2 SNEGSKA (reference sequence). The J segment lost 6 bases and the V segment lost 0 bases, leaving 13 bases of the junction unmatched. CDR3 length: 16 residues. CDR3 sequence (DNA): TGCAGTGCTAGAGATCCAATTGGAGCGGGAGCCCGCGAGCAGTACTTC. Translation gives CSARDPIGAGAREQYF.

The chain employs TRBV12-3 or TRBV12-4 and TRBJ1-1, with D perhaps TRBD1 (5 bases). The CDR3 spans 13 residues. Between the trimmed V and J ends, which lost 7 bases and 1 base, there was a span of 10 bases. In DNA form, the CDR3 reads TGTGCCAGCACCTGGGACGGGAACACTGAAGCTTTCTTT. It is translated as CASTWDGNTEAFF.

The V gene is TRBV11-2, the J gene TRBJ2-5; D is ambiguous. The CDR3 has 13 residues. The V end lost 7 bases, the J end lost 5 bases, and 14 bases lay between the germline ends. CDR1 and CDR2 from the germline V gene are SGHAT and FQNNGV. CDR3 loop: CASTVLYGETQYF. The DNA of the CDR3 is TGTGCCAGCACGGTCTTGTACGGTGAGACCCAGTACTTC.

This clonotype showed up just a few times. The J gene is TRBJ1-1, the V gene TRBV9; TRBD1 might be the D (5 bases). V lost 0 bases to trimming and J lost 5 bases, with 14 bases between them. CDR1 SGDLS and CDR2 YYNGEE come from the germline V gene. The CDR3 has 15 amino acids. CDR3 residues: CASSVEGNGFTEAFF. DNA for the CDR3: TGTGCCAGCAGCGTAGAGGGGAATGGGTTTACTGAAGCTTTCTTT.

The J gene is TRBJ1-6, the V gene TRBV10-2; D ambiguous. Trimming left V 3 bases short and J 4 bases short, with 13 bases between. This CDR3 contains 16 residues. Germline loops: CDR1 WSHSY, CDR2 SAAADI. CDR3 nucleotides: TGCGCCAGCAGTGATTCGCAGGATCTTTATAATTCACCCCTCCACTTT. Protein sequence: CASSDSQDLYNSPLHF.

This clonotype was seen a few times. This sequence joins TRBV19 and TRBJ1-2; D unresolved. The germline V gene has CDR1 LNHDA and CDR2 SQIVND (reference sequence). Trimming stripped 10 bases from V and 2 bases from J, with 14 bases between. The CDR3 runs 13 residues. CDR3 bases: TGTGCCACTCAGACCGAAAGAAACTATGGCTACACCTTC. Its protein is CATQTERNYGYTF.

Ten or more counts support this clonotype. The chain has TRBV6-5 and TRBJ2-7; 9 bases line up with TRBD2. The CDR3 is 13 amino acids. The germline CDR1 and CDR2 sequences are MNHEY and SVGAGI. J was trimmed by 2 bases and V by 8 bases; bases with no gene match: 4. The CDR3 reads CASQSSGTYEQYF. The CDR3 coding sequence is TGTGCCAGCCAGTCTAGCGGGACCTACGAGCAGTACTTC.

This clonotype was seen at least ten times. J is TRBJ1-2 and V is TRBV20-1; 7 bases fit TRBD1. The CDR3 extends over 14 amino acids. V lost 2 bases to trimming and J lost 2 bases; unmatched junction nucleotides: 5. Germline lookup yields CDR1 DFQATT and CDR2 SNEGSKA (reference sequence). In DNA form, the CDR3 reads TGCAGTGCTAGAACAGGGGCTATAAACTATGGCTACACCTTC. Residues: CSARTGAINYGYTF.

This clonotype occurred many times. The rearrangement links TRBV7-9 to TRBJ2-7; D is ambiguous. Trimming left V 5 bases short and J 3 bases short, with 11 bases between. This CDR3 has 13 residues. Germline V gene data show CDR1 as SEHNR and CDR2 as FQNEAQ (reference sequence). The DNA for the CDR3 is TGTGCCAGCAGCCCTTCGGACCGCTACGAGCAGTACTTC. As protein: CASSPSDRYEQYF.